The present T cell receptor (beta chain) was sequenced within a study of blood T cell repertoires in COVID-19. About the research overall: Samples came from the United States, Italy and Spain, spanning acute and convalescent COVID-19. From T cells, B-cell-depleted T cells, or PBMCs came the material, which was cDNA or gDNA.

V was cut by 1 base and J by 4 bases, with 4 bases left in between. Germline lookup yields CDR1 SEHNR and CDR2 FQNEAQ (reference sequence). The CDR3 runs to 12 residues. In the original analysis: Reference gene primers were amplified, and this amplification served to estimate nucleated cell counts. Method: immunoSEQ multiplex PCR; TCRdb's copy keeps in-frame clones and lacks some. V and J calls and clone size follow that table, whereas D and trimming were derived from the DNA. The table shows approximately 300,000 clones, with about 90% occurring only once. The TCR originated in a woman aged 45 to 65 who had recovered from COVID-19. The V call is TRBV7-9, the J call TRBJ1-1, with D hard to call. The sequenced material came from peripheral blood. The chain's CDR3 is CASSLGSTEAFF. The CDR3 nucleotides read TGTGCCAGCAGCTTAGGTAGCACTGAAGCTTTCTTT.